Listed below are T cell receptor beta chains from one sample, sequenced in a study of cytomegalovirus exposure and HLA in healthy donors. The assay was immunoSEQ multiplex PCR, and TCRdb's table has in-frame clones only and misses some. This sample has around 140,000 clones; 89% occur once, and the top ten carry more than 1%. Sequencing was performed on PBMCs. The receptors stem from a woman in her late teens or twenties in good health and CMV-seronegative. Both conserved end residues are part of each CDR3. D genes are given only for firm matches. Not every row has a clone size; where given, it reads once, few, many or a size class.

J | size | V | D | DNA | CDR3
TRBJ1-1 | - | TRBV6-1 | - | TGTGCCAGCGGGGATGGGGGGACCCAAAACACTGAAGCTTTCTTT | CASGDGGTQNTEAFF
TRBJ1-2 | - | TRBV10-2 | TRBD1 | TGCGCCAGCAGTCCGGGTACAGGGGAGGTTGGCTACACCTTC | CASSPGTGEVGYTF
TRBJ2-2 | - | TRBV5-4 | TRBD1 | TGTGCCAGCAGCTTGAGCACAGGGGGCACCGGGGAGCTGTTTTTT | CASSLSTGGTGELFF
TRBJ2-3 | - | TRBV5-1 | TRBD1 | TGCGCCAGCAGCGCAGCCGGGACAGGGAGCACAGATACGCAGTATTTT | CASSAAGTGSTDTQYF
TRBJ2-7 | - | TRBV6-5 | TRBD2 | TGTGCCAGCAGCGGAGCTAGCGGGGGGGGTTACGAGCAGTACTTC | CASSGASGGGYEQYF
TRBJ1-1 | - | TRBV7-9 | - | TGTGCCAGCAGCTTGCAGGTCCGTAACACTGAAGCTTTCTTT | CASSLQVRNTEAFF
TRBJ1-3 | - | TRBV2 | TRBD1 | TGTGCCAGCCGGGAGGGACAGGGGGCTAGAAACACCATATATTTT | CASREGQGARNTIYF
TRBJ2-1 | - | TRBV6-5 | TRBD1 | TGTGCCAGCTACCAGGGGGCTGAGCAGTTCTTC | CASYQGAEQFF
TRBJ1-2 | - | TRBV4-1 | TRBD1 | TGCGCCAGCAGCCAAGCATATGGGACAGGGGGCAGTGCCTCACCCAACTATGGCTACACCTTC | CASSQAYGTGGSASPNYGYTF
TRBJ1-1 | - | TRBV11-2 | - | TGTGCCAGCAGCGCCTTGGGGGGGGCCACTGAAGCTTTCTTT | CASSALGGATEAFF
TRBJ1-6 | once | TRBV14 | - | TGTGCCAGCAGCCAACTTCAGGGATCTAATTCACCCCTCCACTTT | CASSQLQGSNSPLHF
TRBJ2-7 | - | TRBV5-1 | TRBD2 | TGCGCCAGCAGCCCCGGACTAGCGGGGGGCGAGCAGTACTTC | CASSPGLAGGEQYF
TRBJ2-3 | once | TRBV25-1 | TRBD2 | TGTGCCAGCAGTGCGCCGACTAGCGGGGGGGCAAAAGATACGCAGTATTTT | CASSAPTSGGAKDTQYF
TRBJ2-3 | once | TRBV6-1 | TRBD1 | TGTGCCAGCATGGGACAGGGCCTAAGAACAGATACGCAGTATTTT | CASMGQGLRTDTQYF
TRBJ1-1 | - | TRBV7-8 | - | TGTGCCAGCAGCTTCGGTCAAACGAACACTGAAGCTTTCTTT | CASSFGQTNTEAFF
TRBJ2-2 | - | TRBV18 | - | TGTGCCAGCTCACGCGAGGAGGGAAGAACCGGGGAGCTGTTTTTT | CASSREEGRTGELFF
TRBJ2-5 | once | TRBV2 | TRBD1 | TGTGCCAGCAGTGTCTCCTCTGGGACAGGGGCCGAAGAGACCCAGTACTTC | CASSVSSGTGAEETQYF
TRBJ1-1 | - | TRBV2 | TRBD1 | TGTGCCAGCAGTTGGCAGACAGGGGACACTGAAGCTTTCTTT | CASSWQTGDTEAFF
TRBJ1-2 | - | TRBV7-9 | - | TGTGCCAGCAGCTCTTCGACGGAGGGCGGTCGCTACACCTTC | CASSSSTEGGRYTF
TRBJ1-2 | once | TRBV6-5 | - | TGTGCCAGCAGTTACGCCGGACTCTACACCTTC | CASSYAGLYTF
TRBJ2-7 | - | TRBV4-1 | - | TGTGCCAGCAGCCAAGATGCAGGTACCTCCTACGAGCAGTACTTC | CASSQDAGTSYEQYF
TRBJ2-5 | - | TRBV5-1 | TRBD2 | TGCGCCAGCAACTGGAGCGGGGGAGGAGAGACCCAGTACTTC | CASNWSGGGETQYF
TRBJ2-4 | - | TRBV6-5 | - | TGTGCCAGCAGTTACTCGACCGGGGGGCCCCTTGGCATTCAGTACTTC | CASSYSTGGPLGIQYF
TRBJ2-7 | - | TRBV2 | - | TGTGCCAGCAATGCGGATGTCTCCTACGAGCAGTACTTC | CASNADVSYEQYF
TRBJ1-1 | - | TRBV15 | - | TGTGCCACCAGACGCAAGCGGGAGGGGGGCATGAACACTGAAGCTTTCTTT | CATRRKREGGMNTEAFF
TRBJ2-2 | - | TRBV19 | TRBD2 | TGTGCCAGCCGTCCGGCCGGGGGGGCCTTCAACACCGGGGAGCTGTTTTTT | CASRPAGGAFNTGELFF
TRBJ2-7 | - | TRBV5-1 | - | TGCGCCAGCAGGGAGAGCCCGGGTTACGAGCAGTACTTC | CASRESPGYEQYF
TRBJ1-1 | - | TRBV28 | TRBD1 | TGTGCCAGCAGTTTCGGGACAGGTAGGGGGGGAGCTTTCTTT | CASSFGTGRGGAFF
TRBJ2-7 | - | TRBV5-1 | - | TGCGCCAGCAGCTTGGCCGAGGCAACGACCTACGAGCAGTACTTC | CASSLAEATTYEQYF
TRBJ1-5 | - | TRBV19 | - | TGTGCCAGTAGACCGACAGGCGGCAATCAGCCCCAGCATTTT | CASRPTGGNQPQHF
TRBJ1-1 | - | TRBV7-6 | - | TGTGCCAGCAGCCCGCTTCCCGGGACTGAAGCTTTCTTT | CASSPLPGTEAFF
TRBJ2-1 | - | TRBV11-1 | - | TGTGCCAGCGGAAATCAGGGCTCCTACAATGAGCAGTTCTTC | CASGNQGSYNEQFF
TRBJ1-2 | few | TRBV9 | - | TGTGCCAGCAGCGATACCGGCTATGGCTACACCTTC | CASSDTGYGYTF
TRBJ2-1 | - | TRBV6-5 | - | TGTGCCAGCAGTTACAAGGACTACTCCTACAATGAGCAGTTCTTC | CASSYKDYSYNEQFF
TRBJ2-3 | - | TRBV5-5 | TRBD2 | TGTGCCAGCACCCCGCGGGGGGAGAAAGATACGCAGTATTTT | CASTPRGEKDTQYF
TRBJ2-3 | - | TRBV2 | - | TGTGCCAGCAGTGATGGAGGGCTGAGGAAAACAGATACGCAGTATTTT | CASSDGGLRKTDTQYF
TRBJ1-1 | - | TRBV7-9 | TRBD1 | TGTGCCAGCAGCAGGACAGGGGACGAAGCTTTCTTT | CASSRTGDEAFF
TRBJ2-4 | - | TRBV5-6 | - | TGTGCCAGCAGCTTCGTCCGGGGGTTAAACATTCAGTACTTC | CASSFVRGLNIQYF
TRBJ2-1 | - | TRBV9 | TRBD2 | TGTGCCAGCAGCGTAGCCGCGGGGGGGAACAATGAGCAGTTCTTC | CASSVAAGGNNEQFF
TRBJ2-5 | - | TRBV18 | - | TGTGCCAGCTCACTTCGGACACAAGAGACCCAGTACTTC | CASSLRTQETQYF
TRBJ1-1 | - | TRBV2 | - | TGTGCCAGCATACGACTTTTGCATAACACTGAAGCTTTCTTT | CASIRLLHNTEAFF
TRBJ1-2 | - | TRBV9 | TRBD1 | TGTGCCAGTCGGGGGACAGCACCAACAAACTATGGCTACACCTTC | CASRGTAPTNYGYTF
TRBJ2-5 | once | TRBV18 | - | TGTGCCAGCTCACCACCAGGACAGAGGGAGACCCAGTACTTC | CASSPPGQRETQYF
TRBJ1-1 | - | TRBV19 | - | TGTGCCAGTCGTAGGCCGCCAGAGAACACTGAAGCTTTCTTT | CASRRPPENTEAFF
TRBJ2-5 | - | TRBV10-3 | TRBD2 | TGTGCCATCAGTGATAACTTCCGGGGGGGCCCAGAGACCCAGTACTTC | CAISDNFRGGPETQYF
TRBJ1-4 | - | TRBV2 | TRBD1 | TGTGCCAGCAGGGATACAGGGGGCCGGGAAAAACTGTTTTTT | CASRDTGGREKLFF
TRBJ1-2 | - | TRBV2 | - | TGTGCCAGCAGTGAGGAGCAGGGCGTTATCTATGGCTACACCTTC | CASSEEQGVIYGYTF
TRBJ1-2 | - | TRBV18 | TRBD1 | TGTGCCAGCTCACCGGACAGGGCGGGTGGCTACACCTTC | CASSPDRAGGYTF
TRBJ2-5 | - | TRBV5-1 | - | TGCGCCAGCAGTTTTCTCGCGGGCCAAGAGACCCAGTACTTC | CASSFLAGQETQYF